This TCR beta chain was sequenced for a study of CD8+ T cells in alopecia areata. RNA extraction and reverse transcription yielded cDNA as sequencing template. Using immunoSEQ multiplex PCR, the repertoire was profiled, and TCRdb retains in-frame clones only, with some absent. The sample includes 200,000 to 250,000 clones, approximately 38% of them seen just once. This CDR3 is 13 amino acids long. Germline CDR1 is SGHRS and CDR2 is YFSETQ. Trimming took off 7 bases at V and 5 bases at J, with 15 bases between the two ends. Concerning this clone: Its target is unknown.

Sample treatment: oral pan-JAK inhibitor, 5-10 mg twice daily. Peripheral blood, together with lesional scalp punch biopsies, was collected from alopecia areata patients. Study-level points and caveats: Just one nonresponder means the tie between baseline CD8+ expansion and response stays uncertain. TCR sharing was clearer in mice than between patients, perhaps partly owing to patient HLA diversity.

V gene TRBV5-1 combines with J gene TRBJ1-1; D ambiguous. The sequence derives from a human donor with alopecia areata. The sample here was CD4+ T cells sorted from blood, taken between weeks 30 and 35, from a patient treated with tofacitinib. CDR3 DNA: TGCGCCAGCGCTAGAGGTCTGGGAACTGAAGCTTTCTTT. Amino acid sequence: CASARGLGTEAFF.